This note documents a single T cell receptor beta chain sequence. This sample includes further DNA sequences coding for the same CDR3. This sample was included in a study of blood T cell repertoires in COVID-19. Overall study: The United States, Italy and Spain were the sources of the acute and convalescent COVID-19 samples. The cDNA or gDNA used as material had been derived from T cells, B-cell-depleted T cells, or PBMCs.

Per germline, CDR1 SNHLY and CDR2 FYNNEI. The CDR3 spans 15 residues. Between the trimmed V and J ends, which lost 8 bases and 2 bases, there was a span of 15 bases. Authors' methods: Amplification of reference gene primers was used by the study to estimate nucleated cell counts. Sequenced by immunoSEQ multiplex PCR; TCRdb stores in-frame clones only, minus some. V and J calls and clone size follow that table, whereas D and trimming were derived from the DNA. The sample contains 300,000 to 350,000 clones, 80% to 90% of which appear only once. Specimen: peripheral blood. The chain recombines TRBV2 with TRBJ2-2; a weak D match, TRBD1 (7 bases). The clonotype was recovered from a woman in her forties or fifties with COVID-19, enrolled during active disease. The CDR3 DNA is TGTGCCAGCGGAGAACAGGGGACTAACACCGGGGAGCTGTTTTTT. Protein: CASGEQGTNTGELFF.